This T cell receptor (beta chain) was captured in a study of T-cell memory formation after mild COVID-19. General study points: Nothing showed for sure that second-wave clones peaking on day 37 were SARS-CoV-2 specific. Among clones contracting day 15 to 85, CD4/CD8 was balanced, whereas later expanders leaned CD4+.

It was 5'RACE with constant-segment primers that produced the TCR alpha and TCR beta cDNA libraries, which carried sample barcodes and UMIs. A single record per CDR3 protein comes from TCRdb applying MiXCR to the 5' RACE reads. The sample holds about 600,000 distinct CDR3 sequences; about 20% are singletons and the top ten take around 8.4%. The CDR3 is 15 amino acids. The V gene's germline CDR1 is SEHNR and CDR2 FQNEAQ (reference sequence). V was cut by 6 bases and J by 0 bases, with 14 bases left in between. To note about this clonotype: Antigen unknown.

The chain links TRBV7-9 to TRBJ1-2; D uncertain. Sequenced material: PBMCs or a T cell subset sorted from them (not recorded which). The TCR comes from an adult woman who had mild COVID-19 (a few samples of this study predate the infection). Cell type and time point are not known. The CDR3 spells CASSPADGPNYGYTF. CDR3 sequence (DNA): TGTGCCAGCAGTCCCGCGGACGGACCTAACTATGGCTACACCTTC. The complete variable domain, with remaining parts taken from reference TRBV7-9 and TRBJ1-2, reads DTGVSQNPRHKITKRGQNVTFRCDPISEHNRLYWYRQTLGQGPEFLTYFQNEAQLEKSRLLSDRFSAERPKGSFSTLEIQRTEQGDSAMYLCASSPADGPNYGYTFGSGTRLTVV.